The next 15 T cell receptor beta chains were all read from a single sample in a study of blood T cell repertoires in COVID-19 (dated by TCRdb to 2019 to 2021). Libraries were prepared through the immunoSEQ multiplex PCR assay. TCRdb carries this immuneACCESS record with in-frame sequences only. Its versions omit some clonotypes, under half of them owing to an unresolved V gene in the studies checked, with the rest unexplained. This sample gives roughly 160,000 clones in total; roughly 85% of them show up just once. 15% to 20% of the sample belongs to the ten largest clones. The sample comprised PBMCs or T cells enriched from blood (not recorded which). The receptors come from a woman aged 70 to 79 in a cohort exposed to, infected with or recovered from COVID-19 (not recorded which).

This chain connects TRBV2 to TRBJ2-1, with 7 positions matching TRBD1. Germline lookup yields CDR1 SNHLY and CDR2 FYNNEI. With 7 bases clipped from V and 5 bases from J, the junction kept 8 bases outside the gene matches. CDR3 length equals 14 residues. The CDR3 region has the DNA TGTGCCAGCACGTTGACAGGGAGAAACAATGAGCAGTTCTTC. Translated: CASTLTGRNNEQFF. The full variable domain, its missing parts supplied by reference TRBV2 and TRBJ2-1, is EPEVTQTPSHQVTQMGQEVILRCVPISNHLYFYWYRQILGQKVEFLVSFYNNEISEKSEIFDDQFSVERPDGSNFTLKIRSTKLEDSAMYFCASTLTGRNNEQFFGPGTRLTVL.

This chain uses TRBV7-3 with TRBJ2-1, with 14 bases aligning to TRBD2. Germline V CDR1 and CDR2: SGHTA, FQGTGA. The V segment lost 5 bases and the J segment 8 bases; nucleotides outside the gene matches: 5. The CDR3 length is 15 residues. The CDR3 is CASSPGLAGAHEQFF. CDR3 in DNA: TGTGCCAGCAGCCCGGGACTAGCGGGAGCACATGAGCAGTTCTTC.

This chain joins TRBV5-1 and TRBJ1-1, with 7 bases identical to TRBD1. CDR1 is SGHRS, CDR2 YFSETQ, per germline. V was pared by 5 bases and J by 5 bases, with 6 bases of the junction left unmatched. This CDR3 is built from 13 residues. The CDR3 DNA sequence: TGCGCCAGCAGTAAGACAGGGTTGACTGAAGCTTTCTTT. Amino acid sequence: CASSKTGLTEAFF.

The chain is built from TRBV12-3 or TRBV12-4 and TRBJ2-1; TRBD2 matches 9 bases. Trimming removed 11 bases from V and 4 bases from J; junction bases left unmatched: 3. The CDR3 is made up of 12 amino acids. The CDR3 spells CAGGLAYNEQFF. CDR3 in DNA: TGTGCCGGCGGACTAGCGTACAATGAGCAGTTCTTC.

This clone was picked up one time. The chain has TRBV5-6 and TRBJ2-2; TRBD2 aligns across 7 bases. Trimming took 1 base from V and 0 from J; bases not matched to a gene: 6. Germline-derived CDR1 and CDR2 are SGHDT and YYEEEE. This CDR3 is 17 amino acids long. CDR3 nucleotides: TGTGCCAGCAGCTTGCTGAGGGCGGGGGCGAACACCGGGGAGCTGTTTTTT. It encodes CASSLLRAGANTGELFF. The full variable domain, with the rest looked up from reference TRBV5-6 and TRBJ2-2, is DAGVTQSPTHLIKTRGQQVTLRCSPKSGHDTVSWYQQALGQGPQFIFQYYEEEERQRGNFPDRFSGHQFPNYSSELNVNALLLGDSALYLCASSLLRAGANTGELFFGEGSRLTVL.

The rearrangement joins TRBV7-9 to TRBJ2-3; no definite D call. V dropped 3 bases and J dropped 4 bases, with 8 bases sitting between them. Germline V gene sequence: CDR1 SEHNR, CDR2 FQNEAQ (reference sequence). CDR3 length: 13 amino acids. The CDR3 sequence is CASSFLGSDTQYF. The DNA for the CDR3 is TGTGCCAGCAGCTTCCTCGGGTCAGATACGCAGTATTTT.

In this sample, this clone turned up a few times. J is TRBJ1-4 and V is TRBV15, with 9 nucleotides matching TRBD1. The germline V gene has CDR1 LNHNV and CDR2 YYDKDF (reference sequence). CDR3 length: 14 residues. Trimming at V came to 3 bases and at J to 6 bases, leaving 2 bases not matched to a gene. CDR3 protein: CATSRDRGDEKLFF. CDR3 coding DNA: TGTGCCACCAGCAGGGACAGGGGAGATGAAAAACTGTTTTTT.

The chain is built from TRBV5-1 and TRBJ1-2; TRBD1 agrees at 12 bases. The CDR3 loop spans 14 amino acids. J gave up 7 bases and V 5 bases, and 6 bases lay outside the gene matches. The germline V gene has CDR1 SGHRS and CDR2 YFSETQ. The CDR3 region has the DNA TGCGCCAGCAGTCCGGGACAGGGGGCAGGTGGCTACACCTTC. Translating gives CASSPGQGAGGYTF.

V gene TRBV28 combines with J gene TRBJ2-3; TRBD2 matches at 7 bases. Germline V gives CDR1 MDHEN, CDR2 SYDVKM. The CDR3 runs 15 residues. Trimming removed 8 bases from V and 0 bases from J; junction bases left unmatched: 8. CDR3 nucleotides: TGTGCCAGCTTTAGCGGGTATACTAGCACAGATACGCAGTATTTT. This sequence encodes CASFSGYTSTDTQYF.

The gene calls are TRBV6-1 and TRBJ1-1, with TRBD1 as a possible D gene (5 bases). The CDR3 length is 15 residues. V was pared by 3 bases and J by 0 bases, with 11 bases between. The V gene's germline CDR1 is MNHNS and CDR2 SASEGT. CDR3 nucleotides: TGTGCCAGCAGTGAGGCCGGGACTCTGAACACTGAAGCTTTCTTT. Protein product: CASSEAGTLNTEAFF.

This clone was found a few times. CDR3 nucleotides: TGTGCCAGCAGTCACAATAATAATAGGGGTTGGGGTTCACCCCTCCACTTT. Translating it yields CASSHNNNRGWGSPLHF. The chain carries TRBV5-4 and TRBJ1-6, with a weak D call TRBD1 (5 bases). The CDR3 is 17 residues long. The germline V and J ends were trimmed by 5 bases and 9 bases, with 24 bases remaining between them. Germline assignment: CDR1 SGHNT and CDR2 YYREEE (reference sequence).

This chain connects TRBV5-4 to TRBJ2-5, with TRBD1 matching 8 bases. This CDR3 has 14 residues. The junction had 4 bases not matched to a gene; V was cut back by 1 base and J by 5 bases. The germline V gene has CDR1 SGHNT and CDR2 YYREEE (reference sequence). In DNA form, the CDR3 reads TGTGCCAGCAGCTTGCTACAGGGGGAGGAGACCCAGTACTTC. Encoded protein: CASSLLQGEETQYF.

This clone appeared once. The rearrangement links TRBV27 to TRBJ1-5, with 7 nucleotides matching TRBD1. Germline CDR1 is MNHEY and CDR2 is SMNVEV (reference sequence). V was pared by 2 bases and J by 13 bases, with 8 bases of the junction left unmatched. The CDR3 sequence is 13 residues long. This chain's CDR3 is CASSLEGDSLQHF. DNA of the CDR3: TGTGCCAGCAGTTTAGAGGGGGACAGCCTACAGCATTTT.

The chain links TRBV15 to TRBJ2-1, with D perhaps matching TRBD1 (6 bases). Germline CDR1 is LNHNV and CDR2 is YYDKDF (reference sequence). Trimming removed 4 bases at V and 3 bases at J, with 13 bases between. The CDR3 is 15 residues long. CDR3 region: CATSTQGRNYNEQFF. CDR3 bases: TGTGCCACCAGCACCCAGGGGCGTAACTACAATGAGCAGTTCTTC.

The CDR3 nucleotides read TGCAGCGTTGGGGGGGGCACAGCCACGGGCACTGAAGCTTTCTTT. It encodes CSVGGGTATGTEAFF. The genes are TRBV29-1 and TRBJ1-1; D possibly corresponds to TRBD1 (6 bases). In germline, CDR1 is SQVTM, CDR2 ANQGSEA. CDR3 length equals 15 residues. V gave up 4 bases and J gave up 4 bases, with 19 bases separating them.